This T cell receptor beta chain was identified during a study of blood T cell repertoires in COVID-19. Overall study: Acute-phase and convalescent COVID-19 samples originated in the United States, Italy and Spain. In each case, the material was cDNA or gDNA derived from T cells, B-cell-depleted T cells, or PBMCs.

Original analysis: Amplification of reference gene primers provided the estimated nucleated cell counts. The data were produced by immunoSEQ multiplex PCR, yet TCRdb's version contains in-frame clones alone and is incomplete. The D gene and trimming were derived from the DNA, and the V and J assignments and clone size from that table. Of around 60,000 clones listed, about 74% are singletons. CDR3 length: 16 amino acids. Germline V gives CDR1 KGHSH, CDR2 LQKENI. Deletions cut 0 bases from V and 1 base from J, with 13 bases between. The table lists this clone with a few counts. This chain joins TRBV18 and TRBJ2-7; a weak D match, TRBD1 (6 bases). The specimen sequenced was peripheral blood. The source is a woman older than 75 with acute or convalescent COVID-19. The CDR3 reads CASSPPWPGESYEQYF. The DNA for the CDR3 is TGTGCCAGCTCACCACCGTGGCCAGGGGAATCCTACGAGCAGTACTTC.